The 32 T cell receptor beta chains presented below share a single source sample, sequenced in a study of T cells in Graves' hyperthyroidism and ophthalmopathy. Amplified TCR beta CDR3 regions derived from RNA transcripts. Carried out on the TCR CDR3, a first-round RT-PCR used the HTBI primer set. Via MiXCR, TCRdb re-called the multiplex PCR reads, giving one row per CDR3 protein. This sample yields approximately 430,000 distinct CDR3 sequences, of which 14% to 15% are seen a single time; roughly 13% belongs to the top ten. Sequenced sample: blood. These receptors originate from a man younger than 35 with Graves' ophthalmopathy.

Comments on this clonotype: This sequence may be a read error, since a much larger clone differs from it by one base. The V and J genes are TRBV6-1 and TRBJ2-7; TRBD2 agrees at 8 bases. CDR1 is MNHNS and CDR2 is SASEGT in the germline V gene. CDR3 size: 15 residues. In DNA form, the CDR3 reads TGTGCCATCAGTGACGTCGGGGGGGCCTCCTACGAGCAGCACTTC. Amino acid sequence: CAISDVGGASYEQHF.

This clonotype was detected many times. The genes are TRBV20-1 and TRBJ1-1; D gene uncertain. CDR3 length: 12 amino acids. Between the trimmed V and J ends, which lost 6 bases and 7 bases, there was a span of 15 bases. Germline-derived CDR1 and CDR2 are DFQATT and SNEGSKA (reference sequence). The CDR3 loop is CSATPVAYEAFF. The CDR3, as DNA: TGCAGTGCCACCCCAGTAGCGTATGAAGCTTTCTTT.

In its sample, this clonotype was seen a few times. V is TRBV7-9 and J is TRBJ2-4; D is perhaps TRBD1 or TRBD2 (6 bases each). Between the trimmed V and J ends, which lost 4 bases and 5 bases, there was a span of 24 bases. CDR3 size: 18 residues. Germline CDR1 and CDR2: SEHNR and FQNEAQ (reference sequence). The CDR3 region has the DNA TGTGCCAGCAGCTCGGGGGTGGGGGGCAGGGAATACCAAAACATTCAGTACTTC. The encoded protein is CASSSGVGGREYQNIQYF.

This clonotype was detected only a few times. The V and J genes are TRBV11-3 and TRBJ2-1; TRBD2 matches at 16 bases. V lost 4 bases to trimming and J lost 8 bases; unmatched junction nucleotides: 5. The CDR3 has 16 residues. Germline V gene data show CDR1 as SGHNT and CDR2 as YENEEA. Here the CDR3 DNA reads TGTGCCAGCAGCTGGGGACTAGCGGGAGGGGAAGATGAGCAGTTCTTC. Translated: CASSWGLAGGEDEQFF.

This chain connects TRBV25-1 to TRBJ2-7; D is uncertain. Per the germline V gene, CDR1 is MGHDK and CDR2 is SYGVNS. The V gene lost 4 bases and the J gene lost 7 bases, with 11 bases spanning the gap. The CDR3 contains 12 residues. The CDR3 coding sequence is TGTGCCAGCAGTGTCTCTGGTGTAGAGCAGTACTTC. It codes for CASSVSGVEQYF.

The gene calls are TRBV9 and TRBJ2-6; a possible D gene is TRBD1 (5 bases). This CDR3 contains 15 residues. Germline V gene data show CDR1 as SGDLS and CDR2 as YYNGEE. V lost 0 bases and J 3 bases, leaving 7 bases between the germline ends. The CDR3 coding sequence is TGTGCCAGCAGCGTAGTAGGGGATGGGGCCAACGTCCTGACTTTC. As protein: CASSVVGDGANVLTF.

In this sample, this clonotype turned up many times. The V gene is TRBV7-6, the J gene TRBJ2-2; D ambiguous. CDR3 length: 15 residues. Trimming cost V 7 bases and J 2 bases, with 14 bases left between them. CDR1 and CDR2 (germline): SGHVS, FNYEAQ. The CDR3 bases are TGTGCCAGCACCACCCCCGGTAGCAACACCGGGGAGCTGTTTTTT. This codes for CASTTPGSNTGELFF.

This clonotype was observed many times. The chain combines TRBV7-9 with TRBJ2-1; TRBD1 matches 11 bases. The V gene's germline CDR1 is SEHNR and CDR2 FQNEAQ (reference sequence). With V trimmed by 1 base and J by 8 bases, 10 bases remained unmatched. The CDR3 covers 17 residues. The CDR3 coding sequence is TGTGCCAGCAGCTTAGGGACAGGGGGCGGAGTAGGGGATGAGCAGTTCTTC. It specifies CASSLGTGGGVGDEQFF. Full variable domain (rest looked up from reference TRBV7-9 and TRBJ2-1): DTGVSQNPRHKITKRGQNVTFRCDPISEHNRLYWYRQTLGQGPEFLTYFQNEAQLEKSRLLSDRFSAERPKGSFSTLEIQRTEQGDSAMYLCASSLGTGGGVGDEQFFGPGTRLTVL.

This clonotype was picked up many times. V gene TRBV7-3 combines with J gene TRBJ2-1; TRBD1 or TRBD2 may be the D gene (6 bases each). Trimming shortened V by 3 bases and J by 8 bases, and 14 bases separated the two germline ends. This CDR3 is 14 amino acids long. Germline lookup yields CDR1 SGHTA and CDR2 FQGTGA. This chain's CDR3 is CASSFGGRGDEQFF. For the CDR3, the DNA is TGTGCCAGCAGCTTCGGGGGCAGGGGCGATGAGCAGTTCTTC.

V is TRBV29-1 and J is TRBJ2-5; 16 bases line up with TRBD2. With 4 bases clipped from V and 3 bases from J, the junction kept 5 bases outside the gene matches. CDR1 and CDR2 (germline): SQVTM, ANQGSEA. This CDR3 comprises 16 residues. CDR3: CSVGGTSGGAKETQYF. The DNA for the CDR3 is TGCAGCGTTGGCGGGACTAGCGGGGGGGCTAAAGAGACCCAGTACTTC.

A remark on this clonotype: Since a much larger clone is just one base distant, this may be a read error. The chain uses TRBV5-5 and TRBJ2-7; unclear D gene. CDR1 and CDR2 (germline): SGHKS, YYEKEE (reference sequence). The CDR3 extends over 14 amino acids. In DNA, the CDR3 is TGTGCCAGCAGCTTGGCTTTAGCAGATTACGGGCAGTACTTC. Amino acid sequence: CASSLALADYGQYF.

This clonotype has ten or more counts. The V and J genes are TRBV27 and TRBJ2-7; 9 nucleotides line up with TRBD2. Germline CDR1 MNHEY, CDR2 SMNVEV (reference sequence). Trimming at V came to 7 bases and at J to 1 base, leaving 5 bases not matched to a gene. The CDR3 consists of 14 residues. The CDR3 reads CASTPLAGSYEQYF. DNA of the CDR3: TGTGCCAGCACCCCCCTAGCGGGATCCTACGAGCAGTACTTC.

This clonotype has a handful of counts. The chain is built from TRBV19 and TRBJ1-2; D perhaps matches TRBD1 (6 bases). CDR1 is LNHDA, CDR2 SQIVND, per germline (reference sequence). Trimming took 6 bases from V and 6 from J, leaving 17 bases between them. The CDR3 totals 14 residues. CDR3 protein: CASSLGDRFDGYTF. As DNA, the CDR3 is TGTGCCAGTAGCCTCGGTGACAGGTTTGATGGCTACACCTTC.

On this clonotype itself: A read error may be the cause here, since a much bigger clone is one base away. This chain joins TRBV5-5 and TRBJ2-2; D remains unclear. The V end lost 6 bases, the J end lost 7 bases, and 10 bases lay between the germline ends. The CDR3 runs to 12 residues. Germline V gene data show CDR1 as SGHKS and CDR2 as YYEKEE (reference sequence). The CDR3 coding sequence is TGTGCCAGCAACTCTTTGAACGGGGAGCTGTTTTTT. This translates into CASNSLNGELFF.

In this sample, this clonotype turned up many times. The rearrangement joins TRBV20-1 to TRBJ2-7; 9 positions match TRBD2. CDR1 and CDR2 (germline): DFQATT, SNEGSKA (reference sequence). J lost 3 bases, V lost 8 bases, and 8 bases had no gene match. The CDR3 is 13 residues long. DNA for the CDR3: TGCAGTTCACTACTTAGCGGGAGCTACGAGCAGTACTTC. Translating it yields CSSLLSGSYEQYF.

This clonotype has a count of ten or more. This chain uses TRBV12-3 or TRBV12-4 with TRBJ2-1, with TRBD2 matching 9 bases. Trimming at V came to 6 bases and at J to 4 bases, leaving 7 bases not matched to a gene. This CDR3 region has 15 residues. CDR3 residues: CASSYGGGAYNEQFF. The CDR3 region has the DNA TGTGCCAGCAGCTATGGCGGGGGGGCATACAATGAGCAGTTCTTC.

This clonotype has a count of ten or more. V is TRBV7-8 and J is TRBJ2-7; D may be TRBD2 (5 bases). The CDR3 contains 15 residues. V shed 5 bases and J shed 2 bases, with 16 bases lying between them. Per germline, CDR1 SGHVS and CDR2 FQNEAQ. CDR3 loop: CASSVEAGLTYEQYF. In nucleotides, the CDR3 is TGTGCCAGCAGCGTCGAGGCGGGCCTTACCTACGAGCAGTACTTC.

The chain couples TRBV5-1 to TRBJ2-7, with 8 bases aligning to TRBD1. This CDR3 spans 14 amino acids. Per germline, CDR1 SGHRS and CDR2 YFSETQ. Germline trimming cut 0 bases from V and 6 bases from J; bases unmatched to any gene: 5. CDR3 sequence: CASSLEGTGTEQYF. The CDR3 nucleotides are TGCGCCAGCAGCTTGGAGGGGACAGGTACCGAGCAGTACTTC.

The genes are TRBV7-9 and TRBJ2-4, with TRBD2 matching over 15 bases. V was clipped by 4 bases and J by 6 bases; unmatched bases: 10. There are 18 residues in the CDR3. The germline V gene encodes CDR1 SEHNR and CDR2 FQNEAQ (reference sequence). CDR3 sequence: CASSSRRTSGGALNIQYF. The CDR3 DNA sequence: TGTGCCAGCAGCTCCCGAAGGACTAGCGGGGGGGCCTTAAACATTCAGTACTTC. The whole variable domain, filled in from reference TRBV7-9 and TRBJ2-4, reads DTGVSQNPRHKITKRGQNVTFRCDPISEHNRLYWYRQTLGQGPEFLTYFQNEAQLEKSRLLSDRFSAERPKGSFSTLEIQRTEQGDSAMYLCASSSRRTSGGALNIQYFGAGTRLSVL.

CDR3 coding DNA: TGTGCCAGCAGTTTAACAGGGGTCCTCTCCTACGAGCAGTACTTC. Its protein product is CASSLTGVLSYEQYF. This chain links TRBV6-5 with TRBJ2-7, with TRBD1 matching over 7 bases. This CDR3 region has 15 residues. Unmatched junction bases numbered 6, after V lost 4 bases and J lost 0 bases. Germline-derived CDR1 and CDR2 are MNHEY and SVGAGI.

Ten or more counts support this clonotype. This chain connects TRBV24-1 to TRBJ1-1; weak D call: TRBD1 (5 bases). CDR3 length equals 14 residues. V shed 5 bases and J shed 6 bases, with 15 bases lying between them. CDR1 KGHDR and CDR2 SFDVKD come from the germline V gene. CDR3 amino acids: CATSAPWVGAEAFF. DNA for the CDR3: TGTGCCACCAGTGCCCCGTGGGTGGGGGCTGAAGCTTTCTTT.

This sequence joins TRBV7-6 and TRBJ1-3, with D possibly being TRBD1 (6 bases). The V and J ends lost 5 bases and 4 bases respectively, with 12 bases between them. CDR1 and CDR2 from the germline V gene are SGHVS and FNYEAQ. The CDR3 is made up of 14 amino acids. The CDR3 sequence: CASSAGQNGNTIYF. The CDR3 DNA follows: TGTGCCAGCAGCGCCGGACAGAACGGAAACACCATATATTTT.

The genes are TRBV2 and TRBJ1-2, with D unresolved. Between the trimmed V and J ends, which lost 6 bases and 4 bases, there was a span of 15 bases. The CDR3 runs 14 residues. The V gene's germline CDR1 is SNHLY and CDR2 FYNNEI. This CDR3 is CASSQDWGSYGYTF. CDR3 coding DNA: TGTGCCAGCAGCCAAGACTGGGGTAGCTATGGCTACACCTTC. The full variable domain, completed using reference TRBV2 and TRBJ1-2, is EPEVTQTPSHQVTQMGQEVILRCVPISNHLYFYWYRQILGQKVEFLVSFYNNEISEKSEIFDDQFSVERPDGSNFTLKIRSTKLEDSAMYFCASSQDWGSYGYTFGSGTRLTVV.

At least ten counts were recorded for this clonotype. DNA for the CDR3: TGTGCCATCAGTGAGGGGGGGAACACTGAAGCTTTCTTT. It is translated as CAISEGGNTEAFF. The chain employs TRBV10-3 and TRBJ1-1, with a tentative D call TRBD1 (5 bases). CDR1 and CDR2 from the germline V gene are ENHRY and SYGVKD. Trimming took off 2 bases at V and 1 base at J, with 5 bases between the two ends. The CDR3 runs to 13 residues.

The V call is TRBV27, the J call TRBJ2-2; no firm D call. The V gene lost 7 bases and the J gene lost 4 bases, with 7 bases spanning the gap. The CDR3 extends over 12 amino acids. Germline V gene lookup returns CDR1 MNHEY and CDR2 SMNVEV (reference sequence). This CDR3 is CASKRATGELFF. CDR3 sequence (DNA): TGTGCCAGCAAAAGGGCCACCGGGGAGCTGTTTTTT.

This clonotype showed up many times. The J gene is TRBJ2-7, the V gene TRBV3-1; weak D call: TRBD2 (6 bases). Trimming took 1 base from V and 3 from J, leaving 25 bases between them. Per the germline V gene, CDR1 is LGHDT and CDR2 is YNNKEL (reference sequence). The CDR3 runs to 19 residues. CDR3 loop: CASSQVSEPGLGIYYEQYF. In nucleotides, the CDR3 is TGTGCCAGCAGCCAAGTTTCCGAACCGGGACTGGGGATCTACTACGAGCAGTACTTC.

In its sample, this clonotype was seen many times. This chain links TRBV20-1 with TRBJ1-2; the D is unclear. V lost 1 base, J lost 0 bases, and 12 bases lay in between. The germline CDR1 and CDR2 sequences are DFQATT and SNEGSKA (reference sequence). The CDR3 is 15 residues long. The CDR3 coding sequence is TGCAGTGCTAGAGGGGTTATCAGTGCTAACTATGGCTACACCTTC. This codes for CSARGVISANYGYTF.

This clonotype was seen many times. The chain uses TRBV6-1 and TRBJ1-1; D gene uncertain. Germline CDR1 is MNHNS and CDR2 is SASEGT. The V gene lost 5 bases and the J gene lost 4 bases, with 23 bases spanning the gap. This CDR3 comprises 17 residues. For the CDR3, the DNA is TGTGCCAGCAGTTACCGCGCCGCGGGATTGGACGGCACTGAAGCTTTCTTT. Amino acids: CASSYRAAGLDGTEAFF.

This chain connects TRBV6-5 to TRBJ1-6, with D maybe TRBD1 (6 bases). Germline lookup yields CDR1 MNHEY and CDR2 SVGAGI. The CDR3 totals 15 residues. V gave up 0 bases and J gave up 8 bases, with 11 bases separating them. CDR3 amino acids: CASSYSRGTHSPLHF. The CDR3 DNA sequence: TGTGCCAGCAGTTACTCTCGGGGGACACATTCACCCCTCCACTTT.

Notes on this clonotype: A much larger clone is a single base away; this may be a read error. The genes are TRBV7-9 and TRBJ1-2, with TRBD1 identical over 10 bases. Germline V gene data show CDR1 as SEHNR and CDR2 as FQNEAQ (reference sequence). The CDR3 has 16 residues. J lost 6 bases, V lost 8 bases, and 15 bases had no gene match. CDR3: CASESFGDRGVDGYTF. CDR3 DNA: TGTGCCAGCGAATCATTCGGGGACAGGGGAGTCGATGGCTACACCTTC.

This clonotype was picked up many times. The chain uses TRBV7-2 and TRBJ2-7, with 14 bases lining up with TRBD2. CDR1 is SGHTA and CDR2 is FQGNSA in the germline V gene. This CDR3 comprises 15 residues. The V segment lost 3 bases and the J segment 5 bases; nucleotides outside the gene matches: 3. The CDR3 nucleotides read TGTGCCAGCAGCTTTTGGACTAGCGGGGGGAACGAGCAGTACTTC. Residues: CASSFWTSGGNEQYF.

As regards this clonotype: The junction differs from germline at one of its ends, possibly a read error. CDR3 DNA: TGTGCCACCAGCGGGACAGGTCGGAGGCACACTCAAGCTTTCTTT. Its protein product is CATSGTGRRHTQAFF. The chain combines TRBV15 with TRBJ1-1; 8 bases map to TRBD1. This CDR3 is built from 15 residues. Germline CDR1 and CDR2: LNHNV and YYDKDF (reference sequence).